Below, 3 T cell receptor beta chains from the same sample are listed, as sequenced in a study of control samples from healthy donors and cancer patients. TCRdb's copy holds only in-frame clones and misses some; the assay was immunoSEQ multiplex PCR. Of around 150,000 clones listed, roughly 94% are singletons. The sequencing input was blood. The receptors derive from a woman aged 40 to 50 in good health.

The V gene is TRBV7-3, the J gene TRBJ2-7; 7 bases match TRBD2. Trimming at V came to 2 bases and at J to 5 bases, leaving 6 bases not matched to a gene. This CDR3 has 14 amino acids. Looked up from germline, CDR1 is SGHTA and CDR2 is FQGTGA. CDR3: CASSLVGGSHEQYF. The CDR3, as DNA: TGTGCCAGCAGCTTAGTGGGGGGGAGCCACGAGCAGTACTTC.

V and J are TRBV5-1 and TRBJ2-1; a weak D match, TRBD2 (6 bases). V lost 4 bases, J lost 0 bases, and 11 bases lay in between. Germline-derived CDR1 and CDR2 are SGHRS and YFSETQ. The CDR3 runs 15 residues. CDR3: CASSRGTSSYNEQFF. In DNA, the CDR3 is TGCGCCAGCAGCCGGGGGACCTCCTCCTACAATGAGCAGTTCTTC.

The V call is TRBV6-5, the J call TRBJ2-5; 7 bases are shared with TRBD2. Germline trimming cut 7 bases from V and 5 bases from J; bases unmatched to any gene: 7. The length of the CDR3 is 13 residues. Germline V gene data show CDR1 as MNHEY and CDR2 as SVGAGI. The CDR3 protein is CASIVGGGETQYF. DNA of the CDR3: TGTGCCAGCATCGTGGGGGGAGGGGAGACCCAGTACTTC.